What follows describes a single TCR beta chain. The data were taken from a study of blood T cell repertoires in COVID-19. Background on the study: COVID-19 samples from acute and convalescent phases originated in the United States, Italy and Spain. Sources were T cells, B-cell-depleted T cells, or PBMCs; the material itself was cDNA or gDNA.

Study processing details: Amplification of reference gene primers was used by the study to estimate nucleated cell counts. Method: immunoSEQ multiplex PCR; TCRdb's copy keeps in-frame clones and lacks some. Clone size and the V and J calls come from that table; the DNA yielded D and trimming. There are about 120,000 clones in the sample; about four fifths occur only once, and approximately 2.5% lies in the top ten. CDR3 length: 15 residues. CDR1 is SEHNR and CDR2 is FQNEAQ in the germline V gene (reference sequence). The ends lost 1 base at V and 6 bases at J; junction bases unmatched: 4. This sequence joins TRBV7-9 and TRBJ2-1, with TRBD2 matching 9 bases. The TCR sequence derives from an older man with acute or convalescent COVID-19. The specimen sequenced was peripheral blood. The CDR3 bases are TGTGCCAGCAGCTTAGGGCTAGCGGGGCTCAATGAGCAGTTCTTC. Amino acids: CASSLGLAGLNEQFF.